Only one count was recorded for the clone carrying this T cell receptor beta chain. One end of the junction does not line up with germline, which may come from a read error. The data were obtained in a study of blood T cell repertoires in COVID-19. Study context: The study drew acute and convalescent COVID-19 samples from the United States, Italy and Spain.

Sequencing used immunoSEQ multiplex PCR; TCRdb keeps in-frame clones, though not all of them. The repertoire holds approximately 21,000 clones, with around 89% as singletons. The germline gives CDR1 MNHEY, CDR2 SVGAGI. The CDR3 contains 14 residues. The clonotype was recovered from a man between 70 and 80 years old with active COVID-19. The chain recombines TRBV6-5 with TRBJ1-1; 7 nucleotides align to TRBD1. The sequenced material came from peripheral blood. Here the CDR3 DNA reads TGTGCCAGCAGTCGGGACAGACAAGGTCGTTTGGCTCACTTT. Protein sequence: CASSRDRQGRLAHF.